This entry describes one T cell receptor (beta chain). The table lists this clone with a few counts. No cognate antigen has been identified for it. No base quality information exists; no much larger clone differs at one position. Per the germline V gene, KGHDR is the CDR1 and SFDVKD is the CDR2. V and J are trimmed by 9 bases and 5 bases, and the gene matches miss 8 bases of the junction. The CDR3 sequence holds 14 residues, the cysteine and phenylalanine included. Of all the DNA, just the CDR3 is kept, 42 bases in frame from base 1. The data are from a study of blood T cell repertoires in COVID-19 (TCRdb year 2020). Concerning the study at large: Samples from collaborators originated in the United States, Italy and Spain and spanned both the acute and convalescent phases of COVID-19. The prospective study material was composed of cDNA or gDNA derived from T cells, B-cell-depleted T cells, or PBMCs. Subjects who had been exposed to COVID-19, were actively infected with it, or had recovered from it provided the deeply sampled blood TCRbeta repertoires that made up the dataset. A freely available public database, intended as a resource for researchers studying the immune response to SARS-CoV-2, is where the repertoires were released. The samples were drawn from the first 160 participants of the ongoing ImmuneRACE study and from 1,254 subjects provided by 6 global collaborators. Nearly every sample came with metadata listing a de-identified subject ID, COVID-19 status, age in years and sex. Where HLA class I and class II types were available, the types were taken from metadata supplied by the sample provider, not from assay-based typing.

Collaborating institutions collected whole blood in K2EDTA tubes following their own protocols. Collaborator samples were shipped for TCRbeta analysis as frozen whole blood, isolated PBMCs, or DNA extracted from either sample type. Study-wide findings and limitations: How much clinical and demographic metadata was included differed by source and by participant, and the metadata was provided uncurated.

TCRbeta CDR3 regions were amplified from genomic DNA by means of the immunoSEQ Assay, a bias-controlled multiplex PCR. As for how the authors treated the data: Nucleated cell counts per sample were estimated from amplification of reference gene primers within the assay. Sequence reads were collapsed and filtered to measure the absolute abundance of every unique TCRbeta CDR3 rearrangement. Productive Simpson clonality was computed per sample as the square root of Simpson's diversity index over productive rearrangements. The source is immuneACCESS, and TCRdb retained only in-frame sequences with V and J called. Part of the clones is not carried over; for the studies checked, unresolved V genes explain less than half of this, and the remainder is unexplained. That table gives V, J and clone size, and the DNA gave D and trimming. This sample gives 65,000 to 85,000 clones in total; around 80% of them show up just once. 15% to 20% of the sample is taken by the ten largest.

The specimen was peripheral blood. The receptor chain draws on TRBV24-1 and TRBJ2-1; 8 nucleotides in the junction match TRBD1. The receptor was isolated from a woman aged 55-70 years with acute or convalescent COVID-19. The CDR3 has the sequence CATLSGTGDNEQFF. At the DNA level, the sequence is TGTGCCACCCTATCCGGGACAGGAGACAATGAGCAGTTCTTC.